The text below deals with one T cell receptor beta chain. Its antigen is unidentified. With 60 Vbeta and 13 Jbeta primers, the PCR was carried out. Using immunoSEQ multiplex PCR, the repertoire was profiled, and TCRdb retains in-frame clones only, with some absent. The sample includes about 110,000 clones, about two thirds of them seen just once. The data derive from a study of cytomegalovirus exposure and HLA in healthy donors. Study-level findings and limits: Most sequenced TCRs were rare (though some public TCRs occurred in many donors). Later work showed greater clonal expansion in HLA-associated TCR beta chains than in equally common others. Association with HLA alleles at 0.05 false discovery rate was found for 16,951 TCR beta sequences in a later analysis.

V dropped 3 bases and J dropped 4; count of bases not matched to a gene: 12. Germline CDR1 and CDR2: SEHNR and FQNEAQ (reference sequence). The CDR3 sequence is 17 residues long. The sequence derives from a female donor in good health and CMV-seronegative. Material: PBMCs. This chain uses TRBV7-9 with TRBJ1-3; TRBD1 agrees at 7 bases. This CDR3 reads CASSFPRGDSKGNTIYF. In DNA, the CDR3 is TGTGCCAGCAGCTTTCCCAGGGGGGACTCGAAAGGAAACACCATATATTTT. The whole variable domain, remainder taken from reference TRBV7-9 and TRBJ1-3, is DTGVSQNPRHKITKRGQNVTFRCDPISEHNRLYWYRQTLGQGPEFLTYFQNEAQLEKSRLLSDRFSAERPKGSFSTLEIQRTEQGDSAMYLCASSFPRGDSKGNTIYFGEGSWLTVV.